This section outlines one TCR beta chain sequence together with its context. The antigen is not known. This sample was included in a study of blood T cells in healthy people across ages. Study-level points and caveats: Donors of long life had a larger count of naive CD4+ cells and greater diversity than aged donors. Researchers report that TCR beta diversity correlated strongly with naive T cell percentage.

J lost 5 bases, V lost 5 bases, and 8 bases had no gene match. The CDR3 contains 15 residues. Germline assignment: CDR1 SGHTA and CDR2 FQGNSA. Combining a sample-barcoded 5' primer with a J-beta primer mix, a second PCR ran for about 6 to 11 cycles. Template switching added a 12-random-nucleotide identifier to every cDNA molecule. TCRdb redid the calling of the 5' RACE reads with MiXCR, one entry per CDR3 protein. The sample holds roughly 700,000 distinct CDR3 sequences, roughly 25% seen once. These sequences were also reported in another study, on T cells of mothers and their children. That source reports: The sample comes from 8 or 9 healthy Caucasian donors: mothers and children.

The sequence was obtained from a boy between 10 and 17 years old in good health. The chain employs TRBV7-2 and TRBJ2-5; TRBD2 aligns across 10 bases. The material sequenced was blood. CDR3 loop: CASSGNPGLAETQYF. In DNA, the CDR3 is TGTGCCAGCAGCGGAAATCCGGGACTAGCGGAGACCCAGTACTTC.